This passage covers 14 T cell receptor beta chains from one sample sequenced in a study of CD8 T cells in Susac syndrome. About 0.5 to 1 ug RNA was reverse transcribed with random hexamers. TCRdb re-called the immunoSEQ multiplex PCR reads through MiXCR, storing one row per CDR3 protein. The sample has around 79,000 distinct CDR3 sequences; over 85% are singletons. The specimen was CD8+ T cells from PBMCs. These receptors were taken from a human donor with multiple sclerosis.

The CDR3 coding sequence is TGCAGCGCGGCCGGGACGGCAACTAACTATGGCTACACCTTC. Protein sequence: CSAAGTATNYGYTF. This chain uses TRBV29-1 with TRBJ1-2; a possible D gene is TRBD1 (5 bases). CDR1 and CDR2 (germline): SQVTM, ANQGSEA. The CDR3 has 14 amino acids. Trimming took off 7 bases at V and 0 bases at J, with 15 bases between the two ends.

The chain recombines TRBV19 with TRBJ2-2, with 7 nucleotides matching TRBD1. Unmatched junction bases numbered 3, after V lost 5 bases and J lost 0 bases. Germline CDR1 LNHDA, CDR2 SQIVND (reference sequence). The CDR3 runs 15 residues. CDR3 sequence: CASSFGTANTGELFF. The CDR3 nucleotides are TGTGCCAGTAGTTTCGGGACAGCGAACACCGGGGAGCTGTTTTTT.

The chain combines TRBV9 with TRBJ1-6; D unresolved. Trimming took 0 bases from V and 11 from J, leaving 9 bases between them. CDR1 is SGDLS, CDR2 YYNGEE, per germline. The CDR3 totals 13 residues. CDR3 amino acids: CASSVEQSPPLHF. The CDR3 bases are TGTGCCAGCAGCGTAGAACAGAGTCCACCCCTCCACTTT.

The chain couples TRBV25-1 to TRBJ2-3; D remains ambiguous. The CDR3 is made up of 13 amino acids. Trimming stripped 3 bases from V and 5 bases from J, with 9 bases between. Germline V lookup: CDR1 MGHDK, CDR2 SYGVNS. CDR3 in amino acids: CASSERNRDTQYF. CDR3 coding DNA: TGTGCCAGCAGTGAGAGAAACAGAGATACGCAGTATTTT. The complete variable domain, with remaining parts taken from reference TRBV25-1 and TRBJ2-3, reads EADIYQTPRYLVIGTGKKITLECSQTMGHDKMYWYQQDPGMELHLIHYSYGVNSTEKGDLSSESTVSRIRTEHFPLTLESARPSHTSQYLCASSERNRDTQYFGPGTRLTVL.

J is TRBJ2-7 and V is TRBV7-9; 11 bases fit TRBD1. This CDR3 contains 15 residues. The junction had 4 bases not matched to a gene; V was cut back by 1 base and J by 5 bases. CDR1 and CDR2 from the germline V gene are SEHNR and FQNEAQ (reference sequence). CDR3 amino acids: CASSLVGTGGNEQYF. The CDR3 DNA sequence: TGTGCCAGCAGCTTAGTAGGGACAGGGGGGAACGAGCAGTACTTC.

This chain uses TRBV18 with TRBJ1-4; D is perhaps TRBD1 (5 bases). The CDR3 sequence is 18 residues long. Per the germline V gene, CDR1 is KGHSH and CDR2 is LQKENI. Trimming removed 3 bases from V and 4 bases from J, with 21 bases in between. CDR3 sequence (DNA): TGTGCCAGCTCACCGGGAACTGGGGCATTCGGAGATAATGAAAAACTGTTTTTT. Translating it yields CASSPGTGAFGDNEKLFF. Looking up the rest from reference TRBV18 and TRBJ1-4 gives the full variable domain: NAGVMQNPRHLVRRRGQEARLRCSPMKGHSHVYWYRQLPEEGLKFMVYLQKENIIDESGMPKERFSAEFPKEGPSILRIQQVVRGDSAAYFCASSPGTGAFGDNEKLFFGSGTQLSVL.

The V gene is TRBV7-9, the J gene TRBJ2-7; no firm D call. V dropped 5 bases and J dropped 5 bases, with 16 bases sitting between them. The CDR3 runs 14 residues. The V gene's germline CDR1 is SEHNR and CDR2 FQNEAQ (reference sequence). CDR3 sequence: CASSTDRPAHEQYF. CDR3 nucleotides: TGTGCCAGCAGCACAGACCGGCCGGCGCACGAGCAGTACTTC.

V gene TRBV18 combines with J gene TRBJ2-3; 8 positions match TRBD2. The CDR3 has 16 amino acids. In germline, CDR1 is KGHSH, CDR2 LQKENI. V shed 4 bases and J 1 base; nucleotides not matched to a gene: 7. CDR3 loop: CASSQTSESRTDTQYF. The CDR3, as DNA: TGTGCCAGCTCACAGACTAGCGAGAGTCGCACAGATACGCAGTATTTT.

The chain employs TRBV6-1 and TRBJ2-1; 10 nucleotides align to TRBD2. In germline, CDR1 is MNHNS, CDR2 SASEGT. The CDR3 has 18 amino acids. The trim removed 9 bases at V and 6 bases at J, leaving 20 bases unmatched. This chain's CDR3 is CASPSWRAGGPMGNEQFF. The DNA of the CDR3 is TGTGCCAGTCCGTCGTGGCGAGCGGGAGGGCCAATGGGCAATGAGCAGTTCTTC.

The CDR3 protein is CASYCISLGQFRETQYF. As DNA, the CDR3 is TGCGCCAGCTATTGTATTTCCCTGGGACAGTTCCGAGAGACCCAGTACTTC. This chain connects TRBV23-1 to TRBJ2-5; 7 bases are shared with TRBD1. TRBV23-1 is marked as an open reading frame, function uncertain. The CDR3 is 17 residues long. V shed 8 bases and J 4 bases; nucleotides not matched to a gene: 19.

The rearrangement joins TRBV29-1 to TRBJ1-4; 8 bases match TRBD1. V gave up 7 bases and J gave up 7 bases; unmatched junction bases: 5. The CDR3 is 12 amino acids. Germline CDR1 reads SQVTM; CDR2 reads ANQGSEA. The CDR3 DNA is TGCAGCGCATATACAGGGGGTGAAAAACTGTTTTTT. Translated, it gives CSAYTGGEKLFF.

The CDR3 DNA reads TGTGCCAGCCTGGGGCTCCAGCGGCAAGAGACCCAGTACTTC. Protein product: CASLGLQRQETQYF. J is TRBJ2-5 and V is TRBV18; D tentatively fits TRBD1 or TRBD2 (5 bases each). The V end was cut by 8 bases, the J end by 2 bases, with 15 bases between. Per the germline V gene, CDR1 is KGHSH and CDR2 is LQKENI. This CDR3 contains 14 residues.

This clonotype was observed once. V and J are TRBV19 and TRBJ1-1; no clear D gene. V lost 9 bases and J lost 6, with 20 bases in between. The germline gives CDR1 LNHDA, CDR2 SQIVND (reference sequence). This CDR3 has 14 residues. The CDR3 nucleotides read TGTGCCAGCCTCTTCCACCCGATGGCCCCTGAAGCTTTCTTT. Residues: CASLFHPMAPEAFF.

This chain connects TRBV27 to TRBJ1-1, with D maybe TRBD1 (5 bases). Germline lookup yields CDR1 MNHEY and CDR2 SMNVEV (reference sequence). Trimming shortened V by 5 bases and J by 2 bases, and 15 bases separated the two germline ends. CDR3 length: 15 amino acids. The CDR3 protein is CASSISSRVNTEAFF. The CDR3 DNA is TGTGCCAGCAGTATCTCTTCCAGGGTTAACACTGAAGCTTTCTTT.